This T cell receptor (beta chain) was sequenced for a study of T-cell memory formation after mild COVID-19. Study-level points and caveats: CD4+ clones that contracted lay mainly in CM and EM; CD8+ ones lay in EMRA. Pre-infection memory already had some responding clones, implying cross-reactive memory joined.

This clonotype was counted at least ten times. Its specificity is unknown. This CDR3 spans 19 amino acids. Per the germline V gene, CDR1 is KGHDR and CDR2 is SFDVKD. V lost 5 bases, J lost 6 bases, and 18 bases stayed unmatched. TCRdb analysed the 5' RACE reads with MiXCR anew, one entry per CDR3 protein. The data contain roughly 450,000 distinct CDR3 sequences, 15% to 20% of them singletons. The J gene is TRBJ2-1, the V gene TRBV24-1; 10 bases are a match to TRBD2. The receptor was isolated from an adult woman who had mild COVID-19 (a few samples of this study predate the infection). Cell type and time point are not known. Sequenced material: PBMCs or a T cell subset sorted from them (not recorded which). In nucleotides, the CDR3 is TGTGCCACCAGTGCCAGTCAGAGAGAAGCGGGAGGGCCGAGCAATGAGCAGTTCTTC. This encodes CATSASQREAGGPSNEQFF.